The 23 T cell receptor beta chains given below trace back to one sample, sequenced in a study of blood T cells in healthy people across ages. Next came a second PCR, run for about 7 to 12 cycles, which used a sample-barcoded 5' primer along with a J-beta primer mix. TCRdb ran MiXCR on the 5' RACE reads and lists one entry per CDR3 protein. The sample lists more than 800,000 distinct CDR3 sequences, under 30% occurring once. Sequenced sample: blood. These receptors were taken from a woman at least 80 years old in good health.

This clonotype showed up many times. V usage is TRBV7-2 and J usage is TRBJ2-5; D ambiguous. The CDR3 has 15 residues. V was clipped by 6 bases and J by 5 bases, with 19 bases between them. Germline values: CDR1 SGHTA, CDR2 FQGNSA. This chain's CDR3 is CASSPAPGLRETQYF. DNA for the CDR3: TGTGCCAGCAGTCCCGCTCCGGGCCTTCGGGAGACCCAGTACTTC.

As regards this clonotype: Mismatch with germline at one junction end may stem from a read error. The chain links TRBV20-1 to TRBJ2-6; 12 nucleotides align to TRBD1. This CDR3 contains 21 residues. The V gene's germline CDR1 is DFQATT and CDR2 SNEGSKA (reference sequence). CDR3: CSASGTGGPLGAFGGANVRTF. Written as DNA, the CDR3 is TGCAGTGCTAGCGGGACAGGGGGCCCCTTAGGGGCATTCGGTGGGGCCAACGTCCGGACTTTC.

This clonotype was observed many times. The chain couples TRBV6-1 to TRBJ2-7; 7 positions match TRBD1. CDR1 is MNHNS, CDR2 SASEGT, per germline. The V gene end was trimmed by 4 bases and the J gene end by 2 bases; junction bases not matched to a gene: 2. The CDR3 extends over 13 amino acids. CDR3 protein: CASSVGTAYEQYF. The CDR3 DNA reads TGTGCCAGCAGTGTCGGGACAGCCTACGAGCAGTACTTC.

This clonotype was detected many times. The J gene is TRBJ2-5, the V gene TRBV18, with D hard to call. Germline lookup yields CDR1 KGHSH and CDR2 LQKENI. V was trimmed by 3 bases and J by 0 bases, leaving 5 bases between them. This CDR3 has 13 residues. The CDR3 DNA is TGTGCCAGCTCACCCGATAACCAAGAGACCCAGTACTTC. It yields the protein CASSPDNQETQYF.

This clonotype showed up just a few times. The chain couples TRBV18 to TRBJ2-3; no clear D gene. Per germline, CDR1 KGHSH and CDR2 LQKENI. V lost 6 bases, J lost 9 bases, and 13 bases lay in between. The CDR3 is made up of 12 amino acids. CDR3 amino acids: CASSPQTETQYF. The CDR3 DNA follows: TGTGCCAGCTCCCCCCAAACGGAGACGCAGTATTTT.

Notes on this clonotype: The junction differs from germline at one of its ends, possibly a read error. The chain employs TRBV4-2 and TRBJ1-1; 8 nucleotides line up with TRBD1. The CDR3 runs 15 residues. The germline CDR1 and CDR2 sequences are LGHNA and YNFKEQ. CDR3 coding DNA: TGTACCAGCAGCGCCGGACAGGGACTGAACACTGAAGCTTTCTTT. This translates into CTSSAGQGLNTEAFF.

There are a few counts of this clonotype. The chain is built from TRBV6-2 or TRBV6-3 and TRBJ1-1; D is uncertain. Germline lookup yields CDR1 MNHEY and CDR2 SVGEGT. The CDR3 length is 14 residues. Trimming pared 6 bases from V and 1 base from J, leaving 12 bases between. The chain's CDR3 is CASRGRVSNTEAFF. Here the CDR3 DNA reads TGTGCCAGCAGAGGCCGAGTTTCGAACACTGAAGCTTTCTTT.

This clonotype has a count of ten or more. The chain joins TRBV7-2 to TRBJ2-1, with D unclear. V dropped 5 bases and J dropped 5 bases, with 22 bases sitting between them. Germline V gives CDR1 SGHTA, CDR2 FQGNSA. The CDR3 covers 17 residues. CDR3 DNA: TGTGCCAGCAGCCCGAAGGTAGCCCTCGATTTGGACAATGAGCAGTTCTTC. This translates into CASSPKVALDLDNEQFF.

Only a few counts were recorded for this clonotype. The chain links TRBV28 to TRBJ2-5, with a tentative D call TRBD2 (6 bases). Germline assignment: CDR1 MDHEN and CDR2 SYDVKM. The ends were cut back, 2 bases at V and 11 bases at J, with 15 bases in the middle. The CDR3 is made up of 13 amino acids. Here the CDR3 reads CASSLVAIAGQYF. The CDR3 DNA reads as TGTGCCAGCAGTTTAGTTGCAATTGCGGGGCAGTACTTC.

A remark on this clonotype: Possible read error: a much larger clone is one base away. The rearrangement joins TRBV7-2 to TRBJ2-1, with TRBD1 as a possible D gene (6 bases). Germline lookup yields CDR1 SGHTA and CDR2 FQGNSA. This CDR3 has 15 residues. The chain's CDR3 is CASNLGQTYRNEQFF. The CDR3 DNA reads TGTGCCAGCAACTTAGGACAGACATATAGAAATGAGCAGTTCTTC.

This clonotype has just a few counts. Sequence at one end of the junction differs from germline and may be a read error. The chain links TRBV7-9 to TRBJ2-3, with 13 bases identical to TRBD2. Germline-derived CDR1 and CDR2 are SEHNR and FQNEAQ (reference sequence). CDR3 length: 19 residues. The DNA for the CDR3 is TGCGCCAGCAGCCCCGCCCGACTAGCGGGGGGCCGAAGAACAGATACGCAGTATTTT. Amino acid sequence: CASSPARLAGGRRTDTQYF.

This clonotype was seen at least ten times. This sequence joins TRBV5-8 and TRBJ2-6; tentative D call: TRBD2 (6 bases). The CDR3 covers 19 residues. V was trimmed by 0 bases and J by 4 bases, leaving 20 bases between them. Germline-derived CDR1 and CDR2 are SGHTS and YDEGEE. CDR3 bases: TGTGCCAGCAGCTTGGAAAGATTTAGTAGGGACTGGGGGGCCAACGTCCTGACTTTC. It encodes CASSLERFSRDWGANVLTF. The full variable domain, in which reference TRBV5-8 and TRBJ2-6 provide the parts outside the CDR3, is EAGVTQSPTHLIKTRGQQATLRCSPISGHTSVYWYQQALGLGLQFLLWYDEGEERNRGNFPPRFSGRQFPNYSSELNVNALELEDSALYLCASSLERFSRDWGANVLTFGAGSRLTVL.

Points on this clonotype: A much larger clone differs by one base, so this may be a read error. V usage is TRBV12-3 or TRBV12-4 and J usage is TRBJ2-1; D uncertain. The CDR3 spans 13 residues. CDR3 coding DNA: TGTGCCCGCAGTTTATTACGGGTAAATGAGCAGTTCTTC. Translating gives CARSLLRVNEQFF.

This clonotype was observed at least ten times. The V gene is TRBV7-9, the J gene TRBJ1-4; no reliable D call. Germline CDR1 reads SEHNR; CDR2 reads FQNEAQ (reference sequence). Trimming shortened V by 0 bases and J by 1 base, and 12 bases separated the two germline ends. This CDR3 spans 17 amino acids. In DNA form, the CDR3 reads TGTGCCAGCAGCTTAGCTCAAGGGATTGGAACTAATGAAAAACTGTTTTTT. Its protein is CASSLAQGIGTNEKLFF.

This clonotype has more than one count but fewer than ten. The V call is TRBV10-1, the J call TRBJ2-3; TRBD2 matches at 7 bases. Looked up from germline, CDR1 is WNHNN and CDR2 is SYGVQD (reference sequence). With V trimmed by 1 base and J by 14 bases, 9 bases remained unmatched. This CDR3 is 13 amino acids long. The CDR3 loop is CASSELSWEGWYF. The CDR3 region has the DNA TGCGCCAGCAGTGAGTTGTCTTGGGAGGGATGGTATTTT.

The sample holds a few counts of this clonotype. The chain is built from TRBV7-9 and TRBJ2-1; 11 nucleotides agree with TRBD1. From germline, CDR1 is SEHNR and CDR2 FQNEAQ (reference sequence). V was clipped by 3 bases and J by 15 bases; unmatched bases: 4. This CDR3 comprises 12 residues. CDR3 sequence: CASSFTGTGGFF. The CDR3 DNA follows: TGTGCCAGCAGCTTCACCGGGACAGGGGGGTTCTTC.

This sequence joins TRBV20-1 and TRBJ2-7; 11 nucleotides match TRBD2. This CDR3 has 14 amino acids. The trim removed 6 bases at V and 6 bases at J, leaving 10 bases unmatched. Germline CDR1 is DFQATT and CDR2 is SNEGSKA (reference sequence). CDR3: CSADYSGGAGEQYF. The CDR3 DNA reads TGCAGTGCAGACTATAGCGGGGGGGCCGGCGAGCAGTACTTC.

The table lists this clonotype with a few counts. The chain has TRBV20-1 and TRBJ2-2; 12 nucleotides line up with TRBD2. The CDR3 totals 15 residues. J was trimmed by 7 bases and V by 6 bases; bases with no gene match: 9. Germline-derived CDR1 and CDR2 are DFQATT and SNEGSKA (reference sequence). The CDR3 sequence is CSARLAGETDGELFF. As DNA, the CDR3 is TGCAGTGCCCGACTAGCGGGGGAAACAGACGGGGAGCTGTTTTTT.

This clonotype was observed at least ten times. The J gene is TRBJ1-1, the V gene TRBV20-1, with D possibly being TRBD1 (6 bases). The germline CDR1 and CDR2 sequences are DFQATT and SNEGSKA (reference sequence). The germline V and J ends were trimmed by 1 base and 1 base, with 19 bases remaining between them. This CDR3 has 17 amino acids. This chain's CDR3 is CSARVDGSGARNTEAFF. For the CDR3, the DNA is TGCAGTGCTAGAGTTGATGGGTCGGGGGCCAGGAACACTGAAGCTTTCTTT.

The chain carries TRBV7-3 and TRBJ2-3; TRBD2 agrees at 13 bases. The CDR3 spans 17 residues. V lost 4 bases to trimming and J lost 0 bases; unmatched junction nucleotides: 4. Germline assignment: CDR1 SGHTA and CDR2 FQGTGA. The CDR3 DNA reads TGTGCCAGCAGCTCCGGACTAGCGGGGGCTAGCACAGATACGCAGTATTTT. Its protein product is CASSSGLAGASTDTQYF.

This clonotype was seen ten or more times. This sequence joins TRBV7-2 and TRBJ2-7, with 9 bases aligning to TRBD1. V lost 4 bases and J lost 2; bases outside the gene matches: 3. Germline V lookup: CDR1 SGHTA, CDR2 FQGNSA. This CDR3 region has 14 residues. CDR3 protein: CASSSGDRAYEQYF. The CDR3 nucleotides are TGTGCCAGCAGCTCGGGGGACAGGGCCTACGAGCAGTACTTC.

The table lists this clonotype with many counts. The DNA for the CDR3 is TGTGCCAGCAGCTTAGTGAAGACCCAGTACTTC. This gives the protein CASSLVKTQYF. The chain couples TRBV11-2 to TRBJ2-5, with D uncertain. The CDR3 sequence is 11 residues long. Germline assignment: CDR1 SGHAT and CDR2 FQNNGV. Trimming took 1 base from V and 6 from J, leaving 3 bases between them.

This clonotype appeared many times. The rearrangement uses TRBV10-3 and TRBJ1-2, with unresolved D. From germline, CDR1 is ENHRY and CDR2 SYGVKD. CDR3 length: 17 residues. V lost 2 bases and J 0 bases, leaving 16 bases between the germline ends. The CDR3 DNA is TGTGCCATCAGTGAGACCTCTAGAGGGCCCACTAACTATGGCTACACCTTC. It specifies CAISETSRGPTNYGYTF.